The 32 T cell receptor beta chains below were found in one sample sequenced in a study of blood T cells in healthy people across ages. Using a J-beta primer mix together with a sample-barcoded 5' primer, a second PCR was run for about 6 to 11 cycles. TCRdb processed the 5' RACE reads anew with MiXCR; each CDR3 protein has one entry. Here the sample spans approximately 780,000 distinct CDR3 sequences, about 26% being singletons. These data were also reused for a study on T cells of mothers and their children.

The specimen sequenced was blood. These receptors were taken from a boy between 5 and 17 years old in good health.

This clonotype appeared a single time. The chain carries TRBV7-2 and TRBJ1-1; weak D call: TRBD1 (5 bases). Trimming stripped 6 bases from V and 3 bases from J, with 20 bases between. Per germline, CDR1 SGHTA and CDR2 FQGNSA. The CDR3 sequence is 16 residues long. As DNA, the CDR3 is TGTGCCAGCAGGCAATGGGCAGAGGGGATCGACACTGAAGCTTTCTTT. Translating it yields CASRQWAEGIDTEAFF.

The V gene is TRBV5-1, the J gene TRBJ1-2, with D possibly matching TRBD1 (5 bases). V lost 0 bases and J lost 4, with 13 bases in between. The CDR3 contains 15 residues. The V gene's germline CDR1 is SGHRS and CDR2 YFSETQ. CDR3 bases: TGCGCCAGCAGCTTGGAGGTGGGACCGAGCTATGGCTACACCTTC. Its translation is CASSLEVGPSYGYTF.

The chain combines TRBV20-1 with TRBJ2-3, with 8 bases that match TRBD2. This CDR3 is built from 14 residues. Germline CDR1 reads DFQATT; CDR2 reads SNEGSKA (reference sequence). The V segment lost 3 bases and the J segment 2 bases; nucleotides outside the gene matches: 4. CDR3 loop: CSASGRENTDTQYF. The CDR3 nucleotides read TGCAGTGCTAGCGGGAGGGAAAACACAGATACGCAGTATTTT.

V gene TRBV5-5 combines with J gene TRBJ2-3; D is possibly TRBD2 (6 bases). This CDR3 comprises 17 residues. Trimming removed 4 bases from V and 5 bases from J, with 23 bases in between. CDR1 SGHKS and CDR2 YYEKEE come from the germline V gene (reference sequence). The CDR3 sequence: CASSPSPIPGEKDTQYF. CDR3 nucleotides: TGTGCCAGCAGCCCGAGCCCCATTCCGGGGGAAAAAGATACGCAGTATTTT.

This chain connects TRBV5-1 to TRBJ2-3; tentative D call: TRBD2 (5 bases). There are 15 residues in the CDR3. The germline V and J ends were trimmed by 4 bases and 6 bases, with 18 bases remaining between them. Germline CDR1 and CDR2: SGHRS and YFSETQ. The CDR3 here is CASSLGNKPQDTQYF. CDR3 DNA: TGCGCCAGCAGCCTCGGGAACAAACCCCAGGATACGCAGTATTTT.

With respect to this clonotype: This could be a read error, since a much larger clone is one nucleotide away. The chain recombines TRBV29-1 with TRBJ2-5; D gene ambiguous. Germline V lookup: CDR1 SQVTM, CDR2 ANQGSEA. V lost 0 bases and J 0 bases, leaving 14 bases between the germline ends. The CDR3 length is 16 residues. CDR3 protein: CSVEDSVHTYQETQYF. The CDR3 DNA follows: TGCAGCGTTGAAGATTCGGTGCATACGTACCAAGAGACCCAGTACTTC. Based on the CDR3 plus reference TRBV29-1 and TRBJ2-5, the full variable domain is SAVISQKPSRDICQRGTSLTIQCQVDSQVTMMFWYRQQPGQSLTLIATANQGSEATYESGFVIDKFPISRPNLTFSTLTVSNMSPEDSSIYLCSVEDSVHTYQETQYFGPGTRLLVL.

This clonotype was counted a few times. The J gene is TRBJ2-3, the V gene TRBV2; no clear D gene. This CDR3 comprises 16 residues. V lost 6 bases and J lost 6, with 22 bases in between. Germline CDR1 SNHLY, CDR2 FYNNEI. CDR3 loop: CASSRLPRSVLDTQYF. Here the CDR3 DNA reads TGTGCCAGCAGCCGCCTTCCCCGGTCGGTGTTGGATACGCAGTATTTT.

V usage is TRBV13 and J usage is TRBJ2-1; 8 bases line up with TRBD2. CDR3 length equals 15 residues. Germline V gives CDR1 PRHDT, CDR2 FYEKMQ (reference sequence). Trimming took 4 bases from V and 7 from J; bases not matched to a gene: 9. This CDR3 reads CASSSGGAHGNEQFF. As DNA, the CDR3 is TGTGCCAGCAGCTCGGGGGGGGCCCATGGGAATGAGCAGTTCTTC.

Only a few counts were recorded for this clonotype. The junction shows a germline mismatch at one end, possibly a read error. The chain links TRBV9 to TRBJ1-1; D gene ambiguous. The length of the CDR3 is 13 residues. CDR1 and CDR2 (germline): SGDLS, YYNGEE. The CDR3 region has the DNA TGCGCCAGCAGCGTCGGGTGGAACACTGAAGCTTTCTTT. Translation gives CASSVGWNTEAFF.

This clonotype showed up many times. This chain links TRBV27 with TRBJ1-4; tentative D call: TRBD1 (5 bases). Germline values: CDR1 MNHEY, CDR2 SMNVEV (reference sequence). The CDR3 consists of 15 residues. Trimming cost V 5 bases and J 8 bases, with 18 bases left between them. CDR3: CASSGNGRAAEKLFF. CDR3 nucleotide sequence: TGTGCCAGCAGTGGGAATGGCAGGGCAGCCGAAAAACTGTTTTTT.

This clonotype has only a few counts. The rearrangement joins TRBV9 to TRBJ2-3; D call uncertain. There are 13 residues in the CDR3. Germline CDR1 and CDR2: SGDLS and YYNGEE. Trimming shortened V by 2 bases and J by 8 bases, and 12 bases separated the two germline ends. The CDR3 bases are TGTGCCAGCAGCGTCCGGACCTCCGGTACGCAGTATTTT. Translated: CASSVRTSGTQYF. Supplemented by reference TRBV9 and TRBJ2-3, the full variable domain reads DSGVTQTPKHLITATGQRVTLRCSPRSGDLSVYWYQQSLDQGLQFLIQYYNGEERAKGNILERFSAQQFPDLHSELNLSSLELGDSALYFCASSVRTSGTQYFGPGTRLTVL.

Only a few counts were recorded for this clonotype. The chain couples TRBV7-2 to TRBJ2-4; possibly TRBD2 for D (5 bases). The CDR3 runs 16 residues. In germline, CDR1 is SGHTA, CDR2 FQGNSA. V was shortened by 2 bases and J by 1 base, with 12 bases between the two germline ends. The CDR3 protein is CASSLWGDVAKNIQYF. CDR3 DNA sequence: TGTGCCAGCAGCTTATGGGGAGACGTGGCCAAAAACATTCAGTACTTC. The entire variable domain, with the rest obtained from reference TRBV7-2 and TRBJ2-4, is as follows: GAGVSQSPSNKVTEKGKDVELRCDPISGHTALYWYRQSLGQGLEFLIYFQGNSAPDKSGLPSDRFSAERTGGSVSTLTIQRTQQEDSAVYLCASSLWGDVAKNIQYFGAGTRLSVL.

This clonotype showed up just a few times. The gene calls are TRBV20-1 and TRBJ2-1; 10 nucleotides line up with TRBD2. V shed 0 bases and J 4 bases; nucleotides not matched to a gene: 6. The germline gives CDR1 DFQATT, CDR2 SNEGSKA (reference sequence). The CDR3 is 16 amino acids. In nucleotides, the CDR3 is TGCAGTGCTAGAGATCGACTAGCGGGCCTTTACAATGAGCAGTTCTTC. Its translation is CSARDRLAGLYNEQFF.

In nucleotides, the CDR3 is TGTGCCAGCGGCAAGGGGACAGGGCTTGAAAAACTGTTTTTT. It codes for CASGKGTGLEKLFF. The chain recombines TRBV12-3 or TRBV12-4 with TRBJ1-4, with TRBD1 identical over 9 bases. The CDR3 covers 14 residues. The V segment lost 8 bases and the J segment 7 bases; nucleotides outside the gene matches: 8.

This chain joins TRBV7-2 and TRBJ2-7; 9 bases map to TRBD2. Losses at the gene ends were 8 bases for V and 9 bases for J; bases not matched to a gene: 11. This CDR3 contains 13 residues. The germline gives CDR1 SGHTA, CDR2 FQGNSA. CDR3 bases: TGTGCCAGCGGTAGCGGGGGACCAAACGGGCAGTACTTC. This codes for CASGSGGPNGQYF. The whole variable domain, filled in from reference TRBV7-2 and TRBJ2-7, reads GAGVSQSPSNKVTEKGKDVELRCDPISGHTALYWYRQSLGQGLEFLIYFQGNSAPDKSGLPSDRFSAERTGGSVSTLTIQRTQQEDSAVYLCASGSGGPNGQYFGPGTRLTVT.

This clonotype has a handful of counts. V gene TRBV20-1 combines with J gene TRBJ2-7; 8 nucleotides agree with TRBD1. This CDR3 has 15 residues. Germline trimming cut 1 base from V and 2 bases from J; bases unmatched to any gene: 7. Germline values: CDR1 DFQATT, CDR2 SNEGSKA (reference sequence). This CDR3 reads CSARGAKDRAYEQYF. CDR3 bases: TGCAGTGCTAGAGGCGCCAAGGACAGGGCCTACGAGCAGTACTTC.

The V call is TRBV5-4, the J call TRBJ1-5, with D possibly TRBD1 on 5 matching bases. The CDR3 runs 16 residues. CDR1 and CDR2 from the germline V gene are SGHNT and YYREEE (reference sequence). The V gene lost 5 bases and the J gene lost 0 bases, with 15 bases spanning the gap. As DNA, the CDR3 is TGTGCCAGCAGTCCTGACAGTTTTAATAGCAATCAGCCCCAGCATTTT. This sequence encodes CASSPDSFNSNQPQHF.

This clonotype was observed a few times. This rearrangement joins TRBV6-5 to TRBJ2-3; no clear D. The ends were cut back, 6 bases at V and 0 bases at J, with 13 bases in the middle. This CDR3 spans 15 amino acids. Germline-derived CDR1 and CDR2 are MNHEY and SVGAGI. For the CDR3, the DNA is TGTGCCAGCAGCCCCCGGCCGTCTAGCACAGATACGCAGTATTTT. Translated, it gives CASSPRPSSTDTQYF.

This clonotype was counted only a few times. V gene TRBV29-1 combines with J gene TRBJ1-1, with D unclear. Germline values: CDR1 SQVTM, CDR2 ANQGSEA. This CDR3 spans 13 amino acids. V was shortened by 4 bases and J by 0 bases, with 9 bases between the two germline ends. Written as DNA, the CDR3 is TGCAGCGTTGGGGTAGGATTGAACACTGAAGCTTTCTTT. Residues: CSVGVGLNTEAFF.

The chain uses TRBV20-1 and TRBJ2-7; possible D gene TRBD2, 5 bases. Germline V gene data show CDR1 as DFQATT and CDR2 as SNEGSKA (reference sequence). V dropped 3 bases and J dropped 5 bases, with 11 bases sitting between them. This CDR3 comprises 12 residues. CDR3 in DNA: TGCAGTGCTAGTTACGGGGTCCACGAGCAGTACTTC. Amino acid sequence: CSASYGVHEQYF.

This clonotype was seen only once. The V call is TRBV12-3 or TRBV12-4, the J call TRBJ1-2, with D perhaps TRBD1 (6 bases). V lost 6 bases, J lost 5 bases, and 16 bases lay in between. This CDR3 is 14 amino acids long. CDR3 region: CASSPPDRPYGYTF. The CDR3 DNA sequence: TGTGCCAGCAGCCCCCCCGACAGGCCTTATGGCTACACCTTC.

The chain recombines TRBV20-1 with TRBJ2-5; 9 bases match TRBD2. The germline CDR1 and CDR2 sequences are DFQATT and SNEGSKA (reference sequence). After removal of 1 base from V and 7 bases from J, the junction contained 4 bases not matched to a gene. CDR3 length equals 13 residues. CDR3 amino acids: CSARVTRGGTQYF. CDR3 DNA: TGCAGTGCTAGAGTAACGCGGGGGGGGACCCAGTACTTC.

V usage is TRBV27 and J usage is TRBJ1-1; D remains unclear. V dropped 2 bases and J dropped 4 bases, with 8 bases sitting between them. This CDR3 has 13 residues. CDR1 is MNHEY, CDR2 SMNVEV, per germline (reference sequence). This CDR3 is CASSLRVGTEAFF. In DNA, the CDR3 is TGTGCCAGCAGTTTAAGGGTGGGCACTGAAGCTTTCTTT.

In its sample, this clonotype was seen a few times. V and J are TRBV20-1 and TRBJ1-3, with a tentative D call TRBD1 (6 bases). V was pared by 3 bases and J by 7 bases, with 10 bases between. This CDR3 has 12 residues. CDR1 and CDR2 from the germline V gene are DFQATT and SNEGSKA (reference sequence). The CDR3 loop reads CSASQGLNTIYF. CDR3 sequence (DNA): TGCAGTGCTAGCCAGGGGCTTAACACCATATATTTT.

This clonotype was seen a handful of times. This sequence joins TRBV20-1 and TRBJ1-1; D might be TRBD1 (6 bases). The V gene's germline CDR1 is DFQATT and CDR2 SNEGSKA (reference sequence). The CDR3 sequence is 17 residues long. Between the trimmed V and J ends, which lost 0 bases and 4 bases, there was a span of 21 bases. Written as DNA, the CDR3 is TGCAGTGCTAGAGACATCAGGGGATCCGTCGGAGCCACTGAAGCTTTCTTT. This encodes CSARDIRGSVGATEAFF.

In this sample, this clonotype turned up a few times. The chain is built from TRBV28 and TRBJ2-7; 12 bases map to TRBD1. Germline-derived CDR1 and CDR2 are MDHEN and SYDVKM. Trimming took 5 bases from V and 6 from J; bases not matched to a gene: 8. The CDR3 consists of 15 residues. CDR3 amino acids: CASSLTGTGGLEQYF. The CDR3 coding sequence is TGTGCCAGCAGTCTTACCGGGACAGGGGGCCTCGAGCAGTACTTC.

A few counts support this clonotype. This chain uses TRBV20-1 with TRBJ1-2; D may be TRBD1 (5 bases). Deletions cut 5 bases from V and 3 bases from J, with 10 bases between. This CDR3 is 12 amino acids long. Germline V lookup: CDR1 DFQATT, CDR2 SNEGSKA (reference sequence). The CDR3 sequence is CSAPARDYGYTF. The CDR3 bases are TGCAGTGCTCCCGCCAGGGACTATGGCTACACCTTC.

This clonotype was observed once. The CDR3 sequence: CASRKRDRSTEAFF. In DNA, the CDR3 is TGCGCCAGCAGAAAAAGGGACAGATCCACTGAAGCTTTCTTT. The rearrangement links TRBV5-1 to TRBJ1-1, with TRBD1 matching 7 bases. Looked up from germline, CDR1 is SGHRS and CDR2 is YFSETQ. This CDR3 spans 14 amino acids. Germline trimming cut 5 bases from V and 4 bases from J; bases unmatched to any gene: 8.

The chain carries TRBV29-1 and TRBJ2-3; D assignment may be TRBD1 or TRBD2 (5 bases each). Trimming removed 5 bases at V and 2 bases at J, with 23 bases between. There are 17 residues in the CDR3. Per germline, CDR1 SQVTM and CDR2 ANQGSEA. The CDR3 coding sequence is TGCAGCGTTCTTCGCGGGCACTCCGGGGCCACCACAGATACGCAGTATTTT. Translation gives CSVLRGHSGATTDTQYF.

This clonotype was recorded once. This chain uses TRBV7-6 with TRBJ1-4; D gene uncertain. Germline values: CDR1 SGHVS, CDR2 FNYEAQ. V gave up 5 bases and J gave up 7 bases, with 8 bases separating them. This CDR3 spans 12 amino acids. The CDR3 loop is CASSARPEKLFF. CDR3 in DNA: TGTGCCAGCAGCGCTCGCCCTGAAAAACTGTTTTTT. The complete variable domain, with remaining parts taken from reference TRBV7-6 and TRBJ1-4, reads GAGVSQSPRYKVTKRGQDVALRCDPISGHVSLYWYRQALGQGPEFLTYFNYEAQQDKSGLPNDRFSAERPEGSISTLTIQRTEQRDSAMYRCASSARPEKLFFGSGTQLSVL.

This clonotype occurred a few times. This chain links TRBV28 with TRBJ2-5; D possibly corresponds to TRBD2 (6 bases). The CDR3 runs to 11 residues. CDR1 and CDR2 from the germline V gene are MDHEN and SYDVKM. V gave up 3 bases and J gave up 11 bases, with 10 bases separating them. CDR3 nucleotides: TGTGCCAGCAGTTTGCGGGGCGGGCAGTACTTC. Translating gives CASSLRGGQYF. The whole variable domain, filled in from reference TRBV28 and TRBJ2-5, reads DVKVTQSSRYLVKRTGEKVFLECVQDMDHENMFWYRQDPGLGLRLIYFSYDVKMKEKGDIPEGYSVSREKKERFSLILESASTNQTSMYLCASSLRGGQYFGPGTRLLVL.

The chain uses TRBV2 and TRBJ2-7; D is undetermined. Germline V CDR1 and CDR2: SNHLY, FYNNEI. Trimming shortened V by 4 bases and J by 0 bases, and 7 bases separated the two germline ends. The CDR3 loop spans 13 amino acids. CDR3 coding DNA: TGTGCCAGCAGTGTAAAGGTCTCCTACGAGCAGTACTTC. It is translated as CASSVKVSYEQYF.